Listed here are 25 T cell receptor beta chains from one sample, sequenced in a study of cytomegalovirus exposure and HLA in healthy donors. A multiplex PCR was run with 60 Vbeta primers and 13 Jbeta primers. Clones were read by immunoSEQ multiplex PCR, and TCRdb kept only the in-frame ones, dropping some. The data hold about 170,000 clones, with 55% to 75% observed a single time. Sequenced input: PBMCs. These receptors came from a human donor in good health.

This chain uses TRBV7-9 with TRBJ2-3; 12 nucleotides agree with TRBD1. Looked up from germline, CDR1 is SEHNR and CDR2 is FQNEAQ (reference sequence). This CDR3 has 19 amino acids. V shed 2 bases and J 1 base; nucleotides not matched to a gene: 10. CDR3 nucleotides: TGTGCCAGCAGCTTATGGGGGACAGGGGGCGCAGGGGGCACAGATACGCAGTATTTT. Translating gives CASSLWGTGGAGGTDTQYF.

This clone turned up a few times. This sequence joins TRBV5-1 and TRBJ2-3, with no clear D. CDR3 size: 13 residues. Per the germline V gene, CDR1 is SGHRS and CDR2 is YFSETQ. The V end was cut by 4 bases, the J end by 4 bases, with 10 bases between. The CDR3 spells CASSLEVSDTQYF. CDR3 coding DNA: TGCGCCAGCAGCCTAGAGGTGTCAGATACGCAGTATTTT.

This clone was counted between two and nine times. J is TRBJ1-4 and V is TRBV19; 8 bases agree with TRBD1. Germline V gene lookup returns CDR1 LNHDA and CDR2 SQIVND (reference sequence). The CDR3 length is 13 residues. The V and J ends lost 10 bases and 3 bases, in that order; junction bases with no gene match: 4. For the CDR3, the DNA is TGTGCCAACCCGACAGGGGCTAATGAAAAACTGTTTTTT. Translated: CANPTGANEKLFF. Full variable domain (rest looked up from reference TRBV19 and TRBJ1-4): DGGITQSPKYLFRKEGQNVTLSCEQNLNHDAMYWYRQDPGQGLRLIYYSQIVNDFQKGDIAEGYSVSREKKESFPLTVTSAQKNPTAFYLCANPTGANEKLFFGSGTQLSVL.

This chain connects TRBV4-1 to TRBJ2-7; TRBD1 matches at 10 bases. There are 15 residues in the CDR3. Trimming removed 3 bases from V and 6 bases from J; junction bases left unmatched: 8. Per the germline V gene, CDR1 is MGHRA and CDR2 is YSYEKL. The CDR3 bases are TGCGCCAGCAGCCACGGGGACAGGGGTAACTCCGAGCAGTACTTC. Translation: CASSHGDRGNSEQYF.

The chain carries TRBV6-5 and TRBJ1-3; the D gene is possibly TRBD1 (6 bases). The CDR3 length is 14 residues. CDR1 is MNHEY and CDR2 is SVGAGI in the germline V gene. V lost 7 bases and J lost 0, with 10 bases in between. CDR3 in amino acids: CASTEDSSGNTIYF. CDR3 nucleotide sequence: TGTGCCAGCACCGAGGACAGCTCTGGAAACACCATATATTTT.

V gene TRBV5-1 combines with J gene TRBJ2-7; TRBD1 agrees at 7 bases. Germline values: CDR1 SGHRS, CDR2 YFSETQ. This CDR3 comprises 15 residues. V lost 4 bases and J lost 4; bases outside the gene matches: 11. CDR3 bases: TGCGCCAGCAGCGCCTATACAGGGGTGGGTTACGAGCAGTACTTC. Translated, it gives CASSAYTGVGYEQYF.

This sequence joins TRBV4-1 and TRBJ2-2, with TRBD2 matching over 8 bases. Germline V CDR1 and CDR2: MGHRA, YSYEKL. J gave up 1 base and V 3 bases, and 10 bases lay outside the gene matches. The CDR3 consists of 18 residues. The CDR3 nucleotides are TGCGCCAGCAGCCATTTTCACGGGGGGGCGGGGAACACCGGGGAGCTGTTTTTT. This gives the protein CASSHFHGGAGNTGELFF.

CDR3: CSAWGQMNTEAFF. The DNA of the CDR3 is TGCAGCGCCTGGGGACAGATGAACACTGAAGCTTTCTTT. The chain uses TRBV29-1 and TRBJ1-1, with TRBD1 matching 7 bases. V was clipped by 7 bases and J by 0 bases; unmatched bases: 5. The CDR3 consists of 13 residues. Per the germline V gene, CDR1 is SQVTM and CDR2 is ANQGSEA.

This clone was seen only a few times. The chain recombines TRBV7-2 with TRBJ2-1, with 8 bases that match TRBD2. CDR1 is SGHTA and CDR2 is FQGNSA in the germline V gene. V lost 3 bases, J lost 3 bases, and 16 bases stayed unmatched. The length of the CDR3 is 19 residues. The CDR3 sequence is CASSFRGLEVSAFYNEQFF. The CDR3 region has the DNA TGTGCCAGCAGCTTTAGGGGACTAGAGGTTTCGGCGTTCTACAATGAGCAGTTCTTC.

The chain recombines TRBV11-2 with TRBJ1-5; a weak D match, TRBD1 (5 bases). With 5 bases removed from V and 5 bases from J, the gap between germline ends came to 19 bases. Germline CDR1 reads SGHAT; CDR2 reads FQNNGV. This CDR3 region has 16 residues. The CDR3 loop is CASSQTGASPDQPQHF. In DNA form, the CDR3 reads TGTGCCAGCAGCCAAACAGGAGCCTCTCCCGATCAGCCCCAGCATTTT.

The V call is TRBV5-1, the J call TRBJ1-1; TRBD1 is a possible D gene (5 bases). The germline CDR1 and CDR2 sequences are SGHRS and YFSETQ. The CDR3 contains 14 residues. Trimming took off 4 bases at V and 5 bases at J, with 15 bases between the two ends. The DNA for the CDR3 is TGCGCCAGCAGCCCCGGTGGGGCGGTAACTGAAGCTTTCTTT. Amino acids: CASSPGGAVTEAFF.

The chain combines TRBV7-8 with TRBJ2-2; TRBD1 is a possible D gene (6 bases). CDR1 and CDR2 (germline): SGHVS, FQNEAQ. This CDR3 region has 15 residues. The V gene lost 4 bases and the J gene lost 3 bases, with 12 bases spanning the gap. CDR3 coding DNA: TGTGCCAGCAGCTCCGCAGGGGCGGACACCGGGGAGCTGTTTTTT. It yields the protein CASSSAGADTGELFF.

A few counts support this clone. The chain uses TRBV5-6 and TRBJ2-3; TRBD1 agrees at 8 bases. The germline gives CDR1 SGHDT, CDR2 YYEEEE. With V trimmed by 2 bases and J by 6 bases, 2 bases remained unmatched. The CDR3 runs 13 residues. The CDR3 region has the DNA TGTGCCAGCAGCTTACAGGGGGTTGATACGCAGTATTTT. Encoded protein: CASSLQGVDTQYF.

The sample holds one count of this clone. The chain employs TRBV9 and TRBJ2-3; tentatively, D is TRBD2 (7 bases). V lost 0 bases and J 4 bases, leaving 9 bases between the germline ends. The germline gives CDR1 SGDLS, CDR2 YYNGEE. This CDR3 has 14 amino acids. This chain's CDR3 is CASSVGRGPDTQYF. Written as DNA, the CDR3 is TGTGCCAGCAGCGTAGGGCGGGGGCCAGATACGCAGTATTTT.

The V gene is TRBV5-6, the J gene TRBJ1-2; D possibly corresponds to TRBD1 (5 bases). The CDR3 has 13 residues. Trimming shortened V by 5 bases and J by 3 bases, and 11 bases separated the two germline ends. The V gene's germline CDR1 is SGHDT and CDR2 YYEEEE. CDR3 protein: CASSMGGDYGYTF. CDR3 nucleotides: TGTGCCAGCAGTATGGGAGGGGACTATGGCTACACCTTC.

This clone has only a few counts. V is TRBV6-5 and J is TRBJ1-1, with 10 bases matching TRBD1. Germline CDR1 MNHEY, CDR2 SVGAGI. V lost 5 bases and J lost 0; bases outside the gene matches: 3. This CDR3 comprises 15 residues. Written as DNA, the CDR3 is TGTGCCAGCAGTCTGGGACAGGGGTTGAACACTGAAGCTTTCTTT. Translating gives CASSLGQGLNTEAFF.

This clone was seen just once. The chain links TRBV11-3 to TRBJ2-1; possible D gene TRBD2, 7 bases. The CDR3 loop spans 16 amino acids. V lost 1 base and J lost 5, with 15 bases in between. CDR1 and CDR2 (germline): SGHNT, YENEEA. In DNA form, the CDR3 reads TGTGCCAGCAGCTTAGGTGTGGGGGGGCACGACAATGAGCAGTTCTTC. Translated: CASSLGVGGHDNEQFF. The full variable domain, completed using reference TRBV11-3 and TRBJ2-1, is EAGVVQSPRYKIIEKKQPVAFWCNPISGHNTLYWYLQNLGQGPELLIRYENEEAVDDSQLPKDRFSAERLKGVDSTLKIQPAELGDSAVYLCASSLGVGGHDNEQFFGPGTRLTVL.

To note about this clone: Other DNA sequences in this sample translate to the same CDR3. V and J are TRBV6-5 and TRBJ1-1; D is ambiguous. Germline CDR1 reads MNHEY; CDR2 reads SVGAGI. Trimming pared 0 bases from V and 3 bases from J, leaving 8 bases between. The CDR3 runs 14 residues. The CDR3 here is CASSYSLQDTEAFF. In nucleotides, the CDR3 is TGTGCCAGCAGTTACTCTTTGCAGGACACTGAAGCTTTCTTT.

The chain has TRBV23-1 and TRBJ2-7; D is unclear. TRBV23-1 is an ORF; its function is uncertain. This CDR3 has 13 residues. Trimming cost V 7 bases and J 4 bases, with 14 bases left between them. DNA of the CDR3: TGCGCCAGCATTCCGACACATCAATACGAGCAGTACTTC. Amino acid sequence: CASIPTHQYEQYF.

This clone showed up just a few times. The J gene is TRBJ1-2, the V gene TRBV4-1, with 8 bases that match TRBD1. Germline CDR1 is MGHRA and CDR2 is YSYEKL. J was trimmed by 3 bases and V by 0 bases; bases with no gene match: 9. The CDR3 covers 17 residues. The CDR3 sequence: CASSQDIGQGDDYGYTF. CDR3 DNA: TGCGCCAGCAGCCAAGATATAGGACAGGGTGACGACTATGGCTACACCTTC.

The chain recombines TRBV7-9 with TRBJ2-1, with D possibly TRBD2 on 6 matching bases. The V and J ends lost 1 base and 3 bases respectively, with 7 bases between them. The CDR3 totals 14 residues. Germline V gene data show CDR1 as SEHNR and CDR2 as FQNEAQ (reference sequence). The CDR3 DNA is TGTGCCAGCAGCTTAGGGGGACTCTACAATGAGCAGTTCTTC. This translates into CASSLGGLYNEQFF. The variable domain in full, completed from reference TRBV7-9 and TRBJ2-1, reads DTGVSQNPRHKITKRGQNVTFRCDPISEHNRLYWYRQTLGQGPEFLTYFQNEAQLEKSRLLSDRFSAERPKGSFSTLEIQRTEQGDSAMYLCASSLGGLYNEQFFGPGTRLTVL.

This chain connects TRBV14 to TRBJ2-4; 7 nucleotides line up with TRBD1. Germline trimming cut 4 bases from V and 1 base from J; bases unmatched to any gene: 10. The germline gives CDR1 SGHDN, CDR2 FVKESK. The CDR3 spans 17 residues. The CDR3 DNA is TGTGCCAGCAGCCGGAGCGGTTCGGACAGGGCCAAAAACATTCAGTACTTC. Its protein product is CASSRSGSDRAKNIQYF. The entire variable domain, with the rest obtained from reference TRBV14 and TRBJ2-4, is as follows: EAGVTQFPSHSVIEKGQTVTLRCDPISGHDNLYWYRRVMGKEIKFLLHFVKESKQDESGMPNNRFLAERTGGTYSTLKVQPAELEDSGVYFCASSRSGSDRAKNIQYFGAGTRLSVL.

This clone was seen more than once but under ten times. The CDR3 reads CASSSRDRNTEAFF. The CDR3 nucleotides read TGTGCCAGTAGCTCTCGGGACAGAAACACTGAAGCTTTCTTT. This chain links TRBV19 with TRBJ1-1, with 7 bases that match TRBD1. The germline V gene has CDR1 LNHDA and CDR2 SQIVND (reference sequence). The CDR3 runs to 14 residues. Trimming cost V 6 bases and J 2 bases; bases outside gene matches: 6.

V usage is TRBV15 and J usage is TRBJ2-5; 8 bases match TRBD1. The trim removed 7 bases at V and 7 bases at J, leaving 11 bases unmatched. Germline assignment: CDR1 LNHNV and CDR2 YYDKDF (reference sequence). The CDR3 sequence is 14 residues long. The CDR3 spells CATTLLGQGGTQYF. CDR3 coding DNA: TGTGCCACCACCCTTCTCGGACAGGGAGGGACCCAGTACTTC.

This clone was seen a handful of times. The chain combines TRBV4-3 with TRBJ2-1, with TRBD1 matching over 7 bases. The CDR3 consists of 17 residues. With V trimmed by 0 bases and J by 8 bases, 13 bases remained unmatched. Germline CDR1 is LGHNA and CDR2 is YSLEER. CDR3 sequence (DNA): TGCGCCAGCAGCCAAGATACCCGGACAGGAATCAGTGATGAGCAGTTCTTC. Encoded protein: CASSQDTRTGISDEQFF.